Below, 28 T cell receptor beta chains from the same sample are listed, as sequenced in a study of regulatory T cells in long-lasting Graves disease. For TCR beta, libraries came from iRepertoire HTBI primers and Arm-PCR of CDR3 regions. TCRdb passed the multiplex PCR reads through MiXCR, listing each CDR3 protein once. The sample carries around 340,000 distinct CDR3 sequences, 15% to 20% recorded once. Time point of the sample: persistent/refractory GD, antithyroid drugs over 5 years with positive TRAb. The TCR library was prepared using RNA isolated from PBMCs. The sample was peripheral blood mononuclear cells (PBMCs), taken when the disease was refractory, from a patient treated with antithyroid drugs. The receptors shown here come from a female donor with Graves disease.

As concerns this clonotype: A much larger clone differs by one base, so this may be a read error. V and J are TRBV12-3 or TRBV12-4 and TRBJ1-6; D remains ambiguous. The CDR3 is 15 amino acids. The chain's CDR3 is CASTPSSSYNPPLHF. CDR3 in DNA: TGTGCCAGCACCCCGTCTAGCTCCTATAATCCACCCCTCCACTTT.

About this clonotype itself: Being one base from a much bigger clone, this may be a read error. V and J are TRBV7-9 and TRBJ2-7; 11 positions agree with TRBD1. Germline V gives CDR1 SEHNR, CDR2 FQNEAQ (reference sequence). The CDR3 consists of 16 residues. CDR3 amino acids: CASSLIGQGATYERYF. CDR3 sequence (DNA): TGTGCCAGCAGCTTAATCGGACAGGGGGCTACCTACGAGCGGTACTTC.

This clonotype was observed a few times. The genes are TRBV19 and TRBJ1-4, with 10 nucleotides matching TRBD1. Trimming cost V 6 bases and J 7 bases; bases outside gene matches: 5. From germline, CDR1 is LNHDA and CDR2 SQIVND (reference sequence). This CDR3 is 14 amino acids long. CDR3 loop: CASRDRGRGEKLFF. In DNA form, the CDR3 reads TGTGCCAGTAGAGACAGGGGGCGAGGTGAAAAACTGTTTTTT.

At least ten counts were recorded for this clonotype. The V and J genes are TRBV28 and TRBJ1-5; D is unresolved. This CDR3 is 14 amino acids long. Per the germline V gene, CDR1 is MDHEN and CDR2 is SYDVKM. The V end lost 4 bases, the J end lost 7 bases, and 14 bases lay between the germline ends. The CDR3 loop reads CASSSTNSAQPQHF. For the CDR3, the DNA is TGTGCCAGCAGTTCCACCAATTCAGCCCAGCCCCAGCATTTT. Based on the CDR3 plus reference TRBV28 and TRBJ1-5, the full variable domain is DVKVTQSSRYLVKRTGEKVFLECVQDMDHENMFWYRQDPGLGLRLIYFSYDVKMKEKGDIPEGYSVSREKKERFSLILESASTNQTSMYLCASSSTNSAQPQHFGDGTRLSIL.

The chain couples TRBV27 to TRBJ1-5; tentative D call: TRBD1 (5 bases). The CDR3 loop spans 14 amino acids. Germline V CDR1 and CDR2: MNHEY, SMNVEV (reference sequence). V lost 8 bases, J lost 8 bases, and 19 bases lay in between. CDR3 sequence reads: CASSGTGTGEPQHF. The CDR3 DNA follows: TGTGCCAGCTCCGGGACGGGGACCGGTGAGCCCCAGCATTTT.

This clonotype was counted between two and nine times. This chain uses TRBV5-1 with TRBJ1-2; TRBD1 is a possible D gene (5 bases). Per germline, CDR1 SGHRS and CDR2 YFSETQ. V lost 1 base and J lost 4, with 11 bases in between. The CDR3 extends over 14 amino acids. CDR3 amino acids: CASSLQGIGYGYTF. As DNA, the CDR3 is TGCGCCAGCAGCTTGCAGGGTATCGGCTATGGCTACACCTTC.

Here the CDR3 DNA reads TGTGCCAGCAGCCCAATACCGGGACAGGGCGGAATTTCTGGAAACACCATATATTTT. Its protein is CASSPIPGQGGISGNTIYF. The V gene is TRBV7-9, the J gene TRBJ1-3, with 9 bases fitting TRBD1. V lost 5 bases to trimming and J lost 1 base; unmatched junction nucleotides: 15. The germline gives CDR1 SEHNR, CDR2 FQNEAQ (reference sequence). The CDR3 runs to 19 residues.

The chain combines TRBV4-1 with TRBJ1-2, with TRBD1 as a possible D gene (6 bases). The V end lost 4 bases, the J end lost 4 bases, and 13 bases lay between the germline ends. This CDR3 region has 14 residues. The V gene's germline CDR1 is MGHRA and CDR2 YSYEKL. Here the CDR3 reads CASSPQGHLYGYTF. CDR3 nucleotides: TGCGCCAGCAGCCCCCAGGGACACCTCTATGGCTACACCTTC.

This clonotype was recorded many times. The rearrangement joins TRBV2 to TRBJ2-7; 7 bases match TRBD2. Unmatched junction bases numbered 3, after V lost 7 bases and J lost 3 bases. The V gene's germline CDR1 is SNHLY and CDR2 FYNNEI. The CDR3 runs 12 residues. The CDR3 DNA reads TGTGCCAGCAAGGGACTAAACTACGAGCAGTACTTC. This sequence encodes CASKGLNYEQYF. Drawing the rest from reference TRBV2 and TRBJ2-7, the complete variable domain is EPEVTQTPSHQVTQMGQEVILRCVPISNHLYFYWYRQILGQKVEFLVSFYNNEISEKSEIFDDQFSVERPDGSNFTLKIRSTKLEDSAMYFCASKGLNYEQYFGPGTRLTVT.

This clonotype has a count of ten or more. The V call is TRBV20-1, the J call TRBJ1-4; unclear D gene. The CDR3 has 15 amino acids. Trimming took off 0 bases at V and 0 bases at J, with 8 bases between the two ends. Germline V gene lookup returns CDR1 DFQATT and CDR2 SNEGSKA (reference sequence). The CDR3 here is CSAREFRATNEKLFF. CDR3 DNA: TGCAGTGCTAGAGAGTTCCGGGCAACTAATGAAAAACTGTTTTTT.

This clonotype was observed at least ten times. The chain combines TRBV11-1 with TRBJ2-7, with a tentative D call TRBD1 (6 bases). Germline CDR1 is SGHAT and CDR2 is FQDESV (reference sequence). Trimming took off 5 bases at V and 0 bases at J, with 8 bases between the two ends. CDR3 length: 13 residues. The chain's CDR3 is CASSEDSSYEQYF. CDR3 nucleotides: TGTGCCAGCAGCGAGGACAGCTCCTACGAGCAGTACTTC.

The chain has TRBV20-1 and TRBJ2-2, with D perhaps matching TRBD1 (6 bases). The CDR3 runs 16 residues. Germline assignment: CDR1 DFQATT and CDR2 SNEGSKA (reference sequence). V shed 0 bases and J shed 6 bases, with 17 bases lying between them. The CDR3 loop reads CSARDAKKGDAGELFF. The CDR3 DNA sequence: TGCAGTGCTAGAGATGCTAAGAAGGGGGACGCCGGGGAGCTGTTTTTT.

The chain carries TRBV10-1 and TRBJ2-2; D gene unclear. CDR3 length: 13 amino acids. CDR1 WNHNN and CDR2 SYGVQD come from the germline V gene (reference sequence). Trimming removed 4 bases at V and 10 bases at J, with 13 bases between. The CDR3 reads CASSVGVPEELFF. In nucleotides, the CDR3 is TGCGCCAGCAGTGTGGGTGTCCCCGAGGAGCTGTTTTTT.

About this clonotype: A single base separates this from a much larger clone, so it may be a read error. The chain recombines TRBV5-6 with TRBJ2-6, with D perhaps matching TRBD1 (6 bases). CDR3 length: 15 residues. Germline CDR1 SGHDT, CDR2 YYEEEE. Trimming took off 3 bases at V and 0 bases at J, with 7 bases between the two ends. CDR3 loop: CASSSQGSGANVLTF. The CDR3 region has the DNA TGTGCCAGCAGCTCACAGGGCTCTGGGGCCAACGTCCTGACTTTC.

This clonotype was counted at least ten times. The J gene is TRBJ1-5, the V gene TRBV12-3 or TRBV12-4; TRBD1 is a possible D gene (6 bases). This CDR3 spans 14 amino acids. Trimming cost V 6 bases and J 7 bases, with 16 bases left between them. This CDR3 reads CASSFRGEGQPQHF. For the CDR3, the DNA is TGTGCCAGCAGCTTTAGGGGGGAAGGGCAGCCCCAGCATTTT.

V and J are TRBV11-3 and TRBJ2-6, with D maybe TRBD2 (6 bases). The CDR3 is made up of 19 amino acids. CDR1 and CDR2 (germline): SGHNT, YENEEA. Trimming took off 2 bases at V and 1 base at J, with 18 bases between the two ends. The chain's CDR3 is CASSLRLGPDGSGANVLTF. The DNA for the CDR3 is TGTGCCAGCAGCTTACGACTAGGTCCGGATGGATCTGGGGCCAACGTCCTGACTTTC. Combining the CDR3 with reference TRBV11-3 and TRBJ2-6 gives the whole variable domain EAGVVQSPRYKIIEKKQPVAFWCNPISGHNTLYWYLQNLGQGPELLIRYENEEAVDDSQLPKDRFSAERLKGVDSTLKIQPAELGDSAVYLCASSLRLGPDGSGANVLTFGAGSRLTVL.

This clonotype was picked up a small number of times. CDR3 residues: CASSPPSGTVTDTQYF. CDR3 sequence (DNA): TGTGCCAGCAGCCCACCTAGCGGGACCGTCACAGATACGCAGTATTTT. The chain is built from TRBV2 and TRBJ2-3; 9 bases map to TRBD2. With V trimmed by 6 bases and J by 2 bases, 9 bases remained unmatched. The CDR3 spans 16 residues. Germline lookup yields CDR1 SNHLY and CDR2 FYNNEI.

V and J are TRBV28 and TRBJ2-1, with 7 positions matching TRBD2. After removal of 0 bases from V and 7 bases from J, the junction contained 3 bases not matched to a gene. The CDR3 sequence is 14 residues long. Germline CDR1 and CDR2: MDHEN and SYDVKM. CDR3 in amino acids: CASSLWVGGNEQFF. CDR3 nucleotide sequence: TGTGCCAGCAGTTTATGGGTGGGAGGGAATGAGCAGTTCTTC.

The chain is built from TRBV6-1 and TRBJ2-7; the D gene could be TRBD1 or TRBD2 (5 bases each). Trimming stripped 6 bases from V and 4 bases from J, with 7 bases between. The germline CDR1 and CDR2 sequences are MNHNS and SASEGT. This CDR3 has 11 amino acids. The CDR3 loop reads CASRGVYEQYF. In DNA form, the CDR3 reads TGTGCCAGCAGGGGGGTATACGAGCAGTACTTC.

The genes are TRBV6-1 and TRBJ2-5; possible D gene TRBD2, 5 bases. V dropped 7 bases and J dropped 1 base, with 10 bases sitting between them. The CDR3 spans 13 residues. Per germline, CDR1 MNHNS and CDR2 SASEGT. CDR3 protein: CASKPDFQETQYF. CDR3 DNA: TGTGCCAGCAAACCGGACTTCCAAGAGACCCAGTACTTC.

This clonotype turned up a few times. This chain uses TRBV19 with TRBJ1-5; 9 positions match TRBD1. CDR1 LNHDA and CDR2 SQIVND come from the germline V gene (reference sequence). The CDR3 covers 15 residues. The V gene end was trimmed by 6 bases and the J gene end by 3 bases; junction bases not matched to a gene: 6. The CDR3 reads CASRNTGGINQPQHF. The CDR3 nucleotides are TGTGCCAGTAGAAACACAGGGGGCATCAATCAGCCCCAGCATTTT.

The rearrangement joins TRBV10-3 to TRBJ2-4, with 9 bases matching TRBD2. CDR3 size: 15 residues. Per germline, CDR1 ENHRY and CDR2 SYGVKD. V was pared by 5 bases and J by 2 bases, with 4 bases of the junction left unmatched. The CDR3 DNA follows: TGTGCCATCAGTAGGACTAGCGAGTCCAAAAACATTCAGTACTTC. It codes for CAISRTSESKNIQYF.

This clonotype was counted many times. The chain uses TRBV20-1 and TRBJ1-5; 7 bases map to TRBD1. CDR3 length equals 14 residues. V shed 5 bases, J shed 6 bases, and the junction held 10 bases outside the gene matches. Germline CDR1 DFQATT, CDR2 SNEGSKA (reference sequence). The CDR3 DNA reads as TGCAGTGCTCCCCAGGGACAGAAAGGTCAGCCCCAGCATTTT. Translated, it gives CSAPQGQKGQPQHF.

A word on this clonotype: This may be a read error, as it is one base from a much larger clone. This chain uses TRBV12-3 or TRBV12-4 with TRBJ1-1; unclear D gene. The CDR3 consists of 17 residues. CDR3 region: CASSPGEGRGVNTEASF. CDR3 bases: TGTGCCAGCAGTCCTGGGGAGGGTCGGGGAGTGAACACTGAAGCTTCCTTT.

The rearrangement joins TRBV4-1 to TRBJ1-6; no clear D. Germline CDR1 and CDR2: MGHRA and YSYEKL. The CDR3 covers 14 residues. V lost 0 bases, J lost 9 bases, and 9 bases lay in between. The CDR3 nucleotides are TGCGCCAGCAGCCAAGACTCGAGAGGTTCACCCCTCCACTTT. Its translation is CASSQDSRGSPLHF.

This sequence joins TRBV7-2 and TRBJ2-7; D may correspond to TRBD1 or TRBD2 (5 bases each). With 5 bases removed from V and 2 bases from J, the gap between germline ends came to 7 bases. Germline assignment: CDR1 SGHTA and CDR2 FQGNSA. The length of the CDR3 is 12 residues. The CDR3 nucleotides are TGTGCCAGCAGCCGGGACGCCTACGAGCAGTACTTC. Translating gives CASSRDAYEQYF.

The rearrangement links TRBV19 to TRBJ1-5; the D gene is possibly TRBD1 (6 bases). CDR1 is LNHDA and CDR2 is SQIVND in the germline V gene (reference sequence). V was shortened by 1 base and J by 7 bases, with 8 bases between the two germline ends. This CDR3 is built from 13 residues. CDR3 region: CASSIGRGQPQHF. CDR3 bases: TGTGCCAGTAGTATAGGCAGGGGACAGCCCCAGCATTTT. The full variable domain, in which reference TRBV19 and TRBJ1-5 provide the parts outside the CDR3, is DGGITQSPKYLFRKEGQNVTLSCEQNLNHDAMYWYRQDPGQGLRLIYYSQIVNDFQKGDIAEGYSVSREKKESFPLTVTSAQKNPTAFYLCASSIGRGQPQHFGDGTRLSIL.

This clonotype occurred many times. V is TRBV29-1 and J is TRBJ1-4, with D uncertain. V was cut by 7 bases and J by 7 bases, with 16 bases left in between. CDR1 and CDR2 from the germline V gene are SQVTM and ANQGSEA. This CDR3 region has 13 residues. CDR3 coding DNA: TGCAGCGCCGGAAGTCTTGTGGGTGAAAAACTGTTTTTT. It translates to CSAGSLVGEKLFF. Together with reference TRBV29-1 and TRBJ1-4, the CDR3 gives the full variable domain: SAVISQKPSRDICQRGTSLTIQCQVDSQVTMMFWYRQQPGQSLTLIATANQGSEATYESGFVIDKFPISRPNLTFSTLTVSNMSPEDSSIYLCSAGSLVGEKLFFGSGTQLSVL.